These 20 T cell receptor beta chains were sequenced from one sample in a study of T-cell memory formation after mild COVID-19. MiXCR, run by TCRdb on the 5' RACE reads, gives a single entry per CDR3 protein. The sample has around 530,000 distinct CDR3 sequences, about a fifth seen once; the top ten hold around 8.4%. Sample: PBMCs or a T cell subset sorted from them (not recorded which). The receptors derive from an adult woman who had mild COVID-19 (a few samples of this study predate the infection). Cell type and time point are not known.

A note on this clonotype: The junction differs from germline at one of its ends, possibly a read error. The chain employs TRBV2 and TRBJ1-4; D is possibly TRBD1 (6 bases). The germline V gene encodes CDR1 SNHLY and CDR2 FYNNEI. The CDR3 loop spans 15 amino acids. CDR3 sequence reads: CASNEQGATNEKLFF. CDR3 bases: TGTGCCAGCAATGAACAGGGTGCAACTAATGAAAAACTGTTTTTT. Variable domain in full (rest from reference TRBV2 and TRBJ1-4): EPEVTQTPSHQVTQMGQEVILRCVPISNHLYFYWYRQILGQKVEFLVSFYNNEISEKSEIFDDQFSVERPDGSNFTLKIRSTKLEDSAMYFCASNEQGATNEKLFFGSGTQLSVL.

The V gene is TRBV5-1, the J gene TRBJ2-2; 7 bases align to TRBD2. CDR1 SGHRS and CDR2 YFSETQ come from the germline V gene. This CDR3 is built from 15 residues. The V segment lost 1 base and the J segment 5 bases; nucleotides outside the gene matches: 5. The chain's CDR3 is CASSLPKRGTGELFF. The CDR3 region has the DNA TGCGCCAGCAGCTTGCCTAAGCGGGGAACCGGGGAGCTGTTTTTT.

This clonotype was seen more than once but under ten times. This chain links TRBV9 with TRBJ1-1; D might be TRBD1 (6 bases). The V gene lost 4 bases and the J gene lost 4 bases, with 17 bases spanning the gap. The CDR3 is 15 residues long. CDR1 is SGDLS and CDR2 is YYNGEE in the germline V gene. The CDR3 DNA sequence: TGTGCCAGCAGCCCCCGCCCAGGGGTTGGCACTGAAGCTTTCTTT. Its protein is CASSPRPGVGTEAFF.

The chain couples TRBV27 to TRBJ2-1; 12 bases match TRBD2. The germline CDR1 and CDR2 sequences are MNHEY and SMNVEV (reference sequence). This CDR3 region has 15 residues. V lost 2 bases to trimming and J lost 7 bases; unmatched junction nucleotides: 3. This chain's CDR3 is CASSLRLAGENEQFF. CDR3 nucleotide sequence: TGTGCCAGCAGTTTAAGACTAGCGGGAGAGAATGAGCAGTTCTTC.

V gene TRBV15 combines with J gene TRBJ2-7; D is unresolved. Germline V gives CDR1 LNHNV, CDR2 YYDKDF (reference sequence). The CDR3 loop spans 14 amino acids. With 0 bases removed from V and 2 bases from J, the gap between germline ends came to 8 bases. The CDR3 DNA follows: TGTGCCACCAGCAGAGAAGGTACTCCCTACGAGCAGTACTTC. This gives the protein CATSREGTPYEQYF.

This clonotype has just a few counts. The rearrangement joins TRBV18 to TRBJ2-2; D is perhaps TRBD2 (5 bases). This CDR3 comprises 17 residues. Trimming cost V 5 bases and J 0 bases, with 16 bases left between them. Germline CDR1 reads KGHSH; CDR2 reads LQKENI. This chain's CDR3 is CASSVVDLATNTGELFF. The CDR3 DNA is TGTGCCAGCTCAGTCGTGGACCTAGCAACGAACACCGGGGAGCTGTTTTTT.

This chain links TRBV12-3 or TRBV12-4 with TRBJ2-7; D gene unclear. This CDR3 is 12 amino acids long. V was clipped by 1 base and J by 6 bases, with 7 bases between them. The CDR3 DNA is TGTGCCAGCAGTTTAGATATTGGCGAGCAGTACTTC. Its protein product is CASSLDIGEQYF.

CDR3 amino acids: CASSLGTRVDTQYF. The CDR3 coding sequence is TGTGCCAGCAGCTTAGGGACTCGGGTTGATACGCAGTATTTT. The chain is built from TRBV7-2 and TRBJ2-3; TRBD2 is a possible D gene (5 bases). The length of the CDR3 is 14 residues. The germline V gene encodes CDR1 SGHTA and CDR2 FQGNSA. The V gene lost 1 base and the J gene lost 6 bases, with 11 bases spanning the gap. The whole variable domain, filled in from reference TRBV7-2 and TRBJ2-3, reads GAGVSQSPSNKVTEKGKDVELRCDPISGHTALYWYRQSLGQGLEFLIYFQGNSAPDKSGLPSDRFSAERTGGSVSTLTIQRTQQEDSAVYLCASSLGTRVDTQYFGPGTRLTVL.

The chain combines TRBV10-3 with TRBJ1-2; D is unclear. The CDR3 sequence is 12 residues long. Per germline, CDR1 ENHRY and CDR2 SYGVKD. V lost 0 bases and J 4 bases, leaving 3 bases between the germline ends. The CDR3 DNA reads TGTGCCATCAGTGAGTCCAGCTATGGCTACACCTTC. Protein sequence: CAISESSYGYTF.

CDR3 in amino acids: CSARGEADSPLHF. CDR3 coding DNA: TGCAGTGCTAGAGGGGAAGCGGATTCACCCCTCCACTTT. The gene calls are TRBV20-1 and TRBJ1-6; the D is unclear. Germline V gene sequence: CDR1 DFQATT, CDR2 SNEGSKA (reference sequence). Trimming took 1 base from V and 8 from J, leaving 9 bases between them. The CDR3 is 13 amino acids.

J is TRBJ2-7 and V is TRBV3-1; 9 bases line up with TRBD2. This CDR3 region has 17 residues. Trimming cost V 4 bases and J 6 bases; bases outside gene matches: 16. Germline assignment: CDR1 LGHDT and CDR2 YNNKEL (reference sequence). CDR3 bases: TGTGCCAGCAGCCGACCCCTTGGTGCTAGCGGGGAGGGCGAGCAGTACTTC. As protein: CASSRPLGASGEGEQYF.

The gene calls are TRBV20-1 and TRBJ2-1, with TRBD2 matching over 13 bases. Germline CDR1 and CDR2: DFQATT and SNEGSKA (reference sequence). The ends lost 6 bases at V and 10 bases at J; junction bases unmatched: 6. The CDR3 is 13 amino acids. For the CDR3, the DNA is TGCAGTGCAAGGACTAGCGGGAGAAGCGAGCAGTTCTTC. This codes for CSARTSGRSEQFF.

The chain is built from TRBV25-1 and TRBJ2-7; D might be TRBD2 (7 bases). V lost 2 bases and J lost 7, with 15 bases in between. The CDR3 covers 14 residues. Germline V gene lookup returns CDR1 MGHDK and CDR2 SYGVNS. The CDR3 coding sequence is TGTGCCAGCAGTGAAATGGGGGGGCCGGGGGAGCAGTACTTC. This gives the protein CASSEMGGPGEQYF.

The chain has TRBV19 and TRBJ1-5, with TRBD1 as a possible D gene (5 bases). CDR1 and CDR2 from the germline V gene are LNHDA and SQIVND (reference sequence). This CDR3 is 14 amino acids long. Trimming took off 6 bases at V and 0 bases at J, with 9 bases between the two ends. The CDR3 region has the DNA TGTGCCAGTAGGGGGGACTATAGCAATCAGCCCCAGCATTTT. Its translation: CASRGDYSNQPQHF. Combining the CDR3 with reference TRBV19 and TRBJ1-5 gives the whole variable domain DGGITQSPKYLFRKEGQNVTLSCEQNLNHDAMYWYRQDPGQGLRLIYYSQIVNDFQKGDIAEGYSVSREKKESFPLTVTSAQKNPTAFYLCASRGDYSNQPQHFGDGTRLSIL.

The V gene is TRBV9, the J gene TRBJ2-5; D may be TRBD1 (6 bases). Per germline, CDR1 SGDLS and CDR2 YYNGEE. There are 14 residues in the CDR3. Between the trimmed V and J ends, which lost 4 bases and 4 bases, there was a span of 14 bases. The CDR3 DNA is TGTGCCAGCAGCCTGGACAGCGGCCGAGAGACCCAGTACTTC. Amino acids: CASSLDSGRETQYF.

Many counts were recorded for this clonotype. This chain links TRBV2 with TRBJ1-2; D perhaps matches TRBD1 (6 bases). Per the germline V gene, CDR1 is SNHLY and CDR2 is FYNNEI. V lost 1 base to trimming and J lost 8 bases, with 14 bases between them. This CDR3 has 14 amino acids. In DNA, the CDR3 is TGTGCCAGCAGTGAAGTCCCGGGGGCGAGGGGCTACACCTTC. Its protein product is CASSEVPGARGYTF.

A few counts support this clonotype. The chain's CDR3 is CASTPAWGKETQYF. Here the CDR3 DNA reads TGTGCCAGCACCCCCGCATGGGGGAAAGAGACCCAGTACTTC. The chain uses TRBV28 and TRBJ2-5; possibly TRBD1 or TRBD2 for D (5 bases each). Germline loops: CDR1 MDHEN, CDR2 SYDVKM. The CDR3 has 14 residues. Trimming removed 7 bases at V and 3 bases at J, with 15 bases between.

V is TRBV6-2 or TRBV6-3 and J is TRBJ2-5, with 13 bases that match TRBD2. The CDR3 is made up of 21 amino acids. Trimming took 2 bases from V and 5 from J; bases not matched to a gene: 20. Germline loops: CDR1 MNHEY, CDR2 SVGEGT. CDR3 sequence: CASSYPLVPHTSGRARETQYF. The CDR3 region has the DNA TGTGCCAGCAGTTACCCCTTAGTCCCCCACACTAGCGGGAGGGCCCGGGAGACCCAGTACTTC.

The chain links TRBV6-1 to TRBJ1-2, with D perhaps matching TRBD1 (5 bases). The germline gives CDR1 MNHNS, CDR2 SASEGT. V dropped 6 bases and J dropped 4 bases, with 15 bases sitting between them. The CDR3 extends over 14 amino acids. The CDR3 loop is CASSADPGGYGYTF. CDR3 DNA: TGTGCCAGCAGCGCGGATCCGGGGGGCTATGGCTACACCTTC.

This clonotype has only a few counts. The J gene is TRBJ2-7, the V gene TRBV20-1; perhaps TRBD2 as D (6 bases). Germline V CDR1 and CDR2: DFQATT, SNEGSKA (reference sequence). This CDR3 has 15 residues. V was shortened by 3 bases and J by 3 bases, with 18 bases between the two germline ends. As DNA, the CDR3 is TGCAGTGCTAGGGGTCCGGGACTGCCGATCTACGAGCAGTACTTC. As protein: CSARGPGLPIYEQYF.